A single sample gave rise to the 9 T cell receptor beta chains below, sequenced in a study of shared clonotypes between healthy human individuals (dated by TCRdb to 2018 to 2021). Libraries were constructed by the immunoSEQ multiplex PCR assay. Held by TCRdb, this immuneACCESS table contains in-frame sequences only and omits some clones. Under half of the omission traces to an unresolved V gene where checked; the cause of the rest is unknown. The sample contains approximately 350,000 clones, over 65% of them found a single time. Of the sample, about 9.3% falls within the top ten clones. Sequencing input: memory CD4+ T cells sorted from blood. Reading the label with the study, this specimen's cell subset or site is: CD45RA-negative fraction. The source of these receptors is a man aged 25-45 years in good health.

This clone appeared many times. The CDR3 is CASSSHIKGSGANVLTF. CDR3 in DNA: TGTGCCAGCAGCTCACATATTAAAGGTTCTGGGGCCAACGTCCTGACTTTC. This chain joins TRBV9 and TRBJ2-6; D gene unclear. The CDR3 runs to 17 residues. V shed 4 bases and J shed 1 base, with 15 bases lying between them. Germline V gene sequence: CDR1 SGDLS, CDR2 YYNGEE.

As concerns this clone: A far larger clone is a single base away, which makes a read error likely. The chain is built from TRBV4-2 and TRBJ2-1; 9 positions agree with TRBD2. CDR3 length: 19 residues. Germline loops: CDR1 LGHNA, CDR2 YNFKEQ. The ends lost 0 bases at V and 2 bases at J; junction bases unmatched: 11. CDR3 DNA sequence: TGTGCCAGCAGCCAAGATTTAGCGGGAGAGGGATCCACCTACAATGAGCAGTTCTTC. Translated: CASSQDLAGEGSTYNEQFF.

The V call is TRBV28, the J call TRBJ2-1; no firm D call. Germline CDR1 and CDR2: MDHEN and SYDVKM. V was shortened by 2 bases and J by 3 bases, with 8 bases between the two germline ends. This CDR3 is built from 14 residues. The CDR3 DNA reads as TGTGCCAGCAGTTTAGGTGCAGTCTACAATGAGCAGTTCTTC. Translated: CASSLGAVYNEQFF.

This sequence joins TRBV10-3 and TRBJ2-3, with TRBD2 matching over 9 bases. The CDR3 has 14 residues. V lost 3 bases to trimming and J lost 8 bases; unmatched junction nucleotides: 6. Germline values: CDR1 ENHRY, CDR2 SYGVKD. CDR3 loop: CAISEGREGVTQYF. CDR3 sequence (DNA): TGTGCCATCAGTGAAGGGCGGGAGGGAGTTACGCAGTATTTT.

The rearrangement uses TRBV5-1 and TRBJ2-6; D not resolved. The germline gives CDR1 SGHRS, CDR2 YFSETQ. This CDR3 has 17 amino acids. V dropped 2 bases and J dropped 0 bases, with 12 bases sitting between them. The CDR3 DNA follows: TGCGCCAGCAGCTTCCTGGACGGACGCTCTGGGGCCAACGTCCTGACTTTC. Translation gives CASSFLDGRSGANVLTF.

The V call is TRBV6-1, the J call TRBJ1-1, with D possibly TRBD1 on 6 matching bases. The germline CDR1 and CDR2 sequences are MNHNS and SASEGT. The CDR3 covers 14 residues. The germline V and J ends were trimmed by 6 bases and 4 bases, with 15 bases remaining between them. The CDR3, as DNA: TGTGCCAGCAGCGAGAACAGGGTGAGCACTGAAGCTTTCTTT. Its protein product is CASSENRVSTEAFF.

The CDR3 sequence: CASSLIAGDTDTQYF. In nucleotides, the CDR3 is TGTGCCAGCAGCTTAATAGCGGGGGACACAGATACGCAGTATTTT. This chain joins TRBV7-3 and TRBJ2-3; 9 bases align to TRBD2. Germline-derived CDR1 and CDR2 are SGHTA and FQGTGA. V was clipped by 1 base and J by 2 bases; unmatched bases: 1. The CDR3 sequence is 15 residues long.

The chain joins TRBV14 to TRBJ2-5; TRBD1 matches at 8 bases. The germline V gene encodes CDR1 SGHDN and CDR2 FVKESK. The CDR3 totals 16 residues. V dropped 4 bases and J dropped 2; count of bases not matched to a gene: 9. The CDR3, as DNA: TGTGCCAGCAGCCCCCGAAGGGGGACAGGTCAAGAGACCCAGTACTTC. It specifies CASSPRRGTGQETQYF.

V and J are TRBV7-2 and TRBJ2-5, with 12 bases lining up with TRBD1. The end of the DNA fits TRBJ2-7 better, so the J call may be wrong. Looked up from germline, CDR1 is SGHTA and CDR2 is FQGNSA. The CDR3 consists of 15 residues. The CDR3 DNA sequence: TGTGCCAGCAGCCCCCGGGACAGGGGGCATTTCGAGCAGTACTTC. It specifies CASSPRDRGHFEQYF.